Listed below are T cell receptor beta chains from one sample, sequenced in a study of blood T cell repertoires in COVID-19. Some clones are missing from TCRdb's copy, which holds only in-frame ones; the method was immunoSEQ multiplex PCR. The table has about 200,000 clones, about 86% seen once. Material for sequencing was PBMCs or T cells enriched from blood (not recorded which). The receptors were sampled from a man in his forties or fifties who had recovered from COVID-19. The CDR3 runs from the conserved cysteine through the conserved F or W. A row's size may be missing; if present it is once, few, many or a size class.

J gene	clone size	V gene	CDR3 protein
TRBJ2-4	NA	TRBV21-1	CASSRRDPGAKNIQYF
TRBJ2-7	NA	TRBV18	CASSIQGGPLDEQYF
TRBJ2-5	NA	TRBV7-2	CASSLDTGQAQYF
TRBJ1-1	once	TRBV28	CASRPAGVNTEAFF
TRBJ1-5	NA	TRBV27	CASSRDREGYLTRRSNQPQHF
TRBJ2-2	once	TRBV6-2/TRBV6-3	CASSDTRQGYTGELFF
TRBJ2-1	NA	TRBV27	CASNGRLGGNEQFF
TRBJ1-1	NA	TRBV6-5	CASRSRQGANTEAFF
TRBJ2-1	NA	TRBV4-1	CASSPAGNYNEQFF
TRBJ1-2	NA	TRBV29-1	CSVVRVAGGYTF
TRBJ2-1	NA	TRBV10-3	CAISESGTRHNEQFF
TRBJ1-1	NA	TRBV9	CASKGRGTEAFF
TRBJ1-2	few	TRBV4-2	CASSQPTGQPAEGYTF
TRBJ2-1	NA	TRBV19	CASRDRGSSSYNEQFF
TRBJ1-2	NA	TRBV2	CASRALEVNGYTF
TRBJ2-1	NA	TRBV25-1	CASSEDTGAYNEQFF